The T cell receptor (beta chain) described here comes from a study of radiotherapy plus CTLA-4 blockade in lung cancer. Study-level findings and limits: Peripheral blood showed expansion of tumor-derived TCR clones after radiotherapy and ipilimumab.

Note on this clone: The antigen is unknown.

Assay used: immunoSEQ multiplex PCR; TCRdb lists only in-frame clones, some missing. The sample holds tens of thousands of clones, less than 80% seen once. This clonotype was sampled from a human donor with non-small cell lung cancer who had a complete response to radiotherapy plus ipilimumab. The sample in question was peripheral blood, obtained from a patient treated with radiotherapy plus ipilimumab.

The CDR3 reads CASRGTSGTGVQFF. Written as DNA, the CDR3 is TGTGCCAGCAGGGGGACTAGCGGGACGGGTGTGCAGTTCTTC. This chain links TRBV2 with TRBJ2-1; 13 bases are shared with TRBD2. Germline CDR1 and CDR2: SNHLY and FYNNEI. V shed 6 bases and J 12 bases; nucleotides not matched to a gene: 8. The CDR3 is 14 amino acids.